This T cell receptor (beta chain) comes out of a study of blood T cell repertoires in COVID-19. Study summary: Sources were T cells, B-cell-depleted T cells, or PBMCs; the material itself was cDNA or gDNA.

TCRdb keeps only in-frame clones here, not all; method: immunoSEQ multiplex PCR. The sample has about 210,000 clones, approximately 80% seen once. This study enrolled people aged 18 to 89 from around 25 US geographic areas. Assignments of participants to cohorts depended upon their own reported clinical history. V shed 1 base and J shed 9 bases, with 10 bases lying between them. The CDR3 sequence is 14 residues long. The germline gives CDR1 SGHTA, CDR2 FQGTGA. The origin of this receptor is a man younger than 45 with acute COVID-19. Sequencing was done on a sample of PBMCs or T cells enriched from blood (not recorded which). The chain employs TRBV7-3 and TRBJ1-6; D may be TRBD1 (6 bases). As DNA, the CDR3 is TGTGCCAGCAGCTTAAGCGGGGGGGCTTCACCCCTCCACTTT. It is translated as CASSLSGGASPLHF.